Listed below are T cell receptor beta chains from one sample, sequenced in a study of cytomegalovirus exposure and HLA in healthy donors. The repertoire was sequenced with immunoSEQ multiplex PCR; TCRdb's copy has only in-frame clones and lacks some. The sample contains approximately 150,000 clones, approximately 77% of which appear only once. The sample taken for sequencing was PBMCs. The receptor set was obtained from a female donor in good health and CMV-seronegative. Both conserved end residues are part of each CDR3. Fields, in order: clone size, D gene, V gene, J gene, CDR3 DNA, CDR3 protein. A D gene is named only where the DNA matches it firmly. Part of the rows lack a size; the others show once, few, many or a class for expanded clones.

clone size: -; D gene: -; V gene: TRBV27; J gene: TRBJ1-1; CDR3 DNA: TGTGCCAGTTGGCGGTACGGGTCTGAAGCTTTCTTT; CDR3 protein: CASWRYGSEAFF
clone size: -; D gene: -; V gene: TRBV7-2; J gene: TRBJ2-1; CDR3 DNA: TGTGCCAGCAGCTTGGGCGGGATCTCCTACAATGAGCAGTTCTTC; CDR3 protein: CASSLGGISYNEQFF
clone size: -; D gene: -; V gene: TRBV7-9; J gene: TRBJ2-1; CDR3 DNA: TGTGCCAGCAGCTTAGCCAACAATGAGCAGTTCTTC; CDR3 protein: CASSLANNEQFF
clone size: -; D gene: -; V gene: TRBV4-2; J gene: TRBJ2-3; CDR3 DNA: TGTGCCAGCAGCCCCCGGGGGGCGCGCAGCACAGATACGCGGTATTTT; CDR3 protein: CASSPRGARSTDTRYF
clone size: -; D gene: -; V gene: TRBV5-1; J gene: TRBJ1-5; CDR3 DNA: TGCGCCAGCAGCTTGGGAGGACTCTATAGGGAGCCCCAGCATTTT; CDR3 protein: CASSLGGLYREPQHF
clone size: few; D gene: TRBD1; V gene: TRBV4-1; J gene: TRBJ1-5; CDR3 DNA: TGCGCCAGCAGCCCCTTTGCTACAGGGGGGGTGGTAAATCAGCCCCAGCATTTT; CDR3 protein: CASSPFATGGVVNQPQHF
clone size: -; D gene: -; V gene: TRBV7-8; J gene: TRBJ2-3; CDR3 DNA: TGTGCCAGCAGCTCCCAGGCTTATGATACGCAGTATTTT; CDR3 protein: CASSSQAYDTQYF
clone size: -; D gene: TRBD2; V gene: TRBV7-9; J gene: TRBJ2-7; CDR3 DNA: TGTGCCAGCAGCTCTAGCGGATTGGCCTACGAGCAGTACTTC; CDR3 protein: CASSSSGLAYEQYF
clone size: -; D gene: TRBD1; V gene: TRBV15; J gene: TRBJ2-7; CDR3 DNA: TGTGCCACCAGCAGAGATCATGCTGGGACAGGGGCCGCTAACTACGAGCAGTACTTC; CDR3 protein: CATSRDHAGTGAANYEQYF
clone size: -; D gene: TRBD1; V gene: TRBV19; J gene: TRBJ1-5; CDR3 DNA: TGTGCCAGTCTTATAGGGGCAGGGACAGCTCTCCAGCCCCAGCATTTT; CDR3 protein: CASLIGAGTALQPQHF
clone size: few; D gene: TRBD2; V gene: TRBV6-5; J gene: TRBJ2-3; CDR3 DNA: TGTGCCAGCAGTTACTTAAGCGGGAACGCAGATACGCAGTATTTT; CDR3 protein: CASSYLSGNADTQYF
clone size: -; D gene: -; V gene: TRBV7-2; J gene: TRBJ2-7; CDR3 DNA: TGTGCCAGCAGCTCTACTGACACCTACGAGCAGTACTTC; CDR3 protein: CASSSTDTYEQYF
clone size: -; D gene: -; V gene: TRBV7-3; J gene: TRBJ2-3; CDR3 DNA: TGTGCCAGCAGCTTAACCGTTGGAGTAGGAGATACGCAGTATTTT; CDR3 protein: CASSLTVGVGDTQYF
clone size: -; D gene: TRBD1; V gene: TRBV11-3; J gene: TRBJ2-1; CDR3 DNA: TGTGCCAGCAGCGCGACAGGGCCCAATGAGCAGTTCTTC; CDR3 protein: CASSATGPNEQFF
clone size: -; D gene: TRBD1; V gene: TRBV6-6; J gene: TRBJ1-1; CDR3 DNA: TGTGCCAGCAGTCCAACGGGACAGGGGAGATCGGGAGCTTTCTTT; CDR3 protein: CASSPTGQGRSGAFF
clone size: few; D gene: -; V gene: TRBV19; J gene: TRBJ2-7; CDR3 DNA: TGTGCCAGTAGTATACAACAGTCCCACGAGCAGTACTTC; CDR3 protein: CASSIQQSHEQYF
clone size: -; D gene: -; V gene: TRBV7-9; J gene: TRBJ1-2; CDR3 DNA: TGTGCCAGCAGCTCGGGGTCAGCAGCAGGCTATGGCTACACCTTC; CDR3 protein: CASSSGSAAGYGYTF
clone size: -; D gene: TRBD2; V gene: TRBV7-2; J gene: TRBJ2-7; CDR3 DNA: TGTGCCAGCAGCTTACGGCGTGGGCTGGTAGCGGGAGCCTACGAGCAGTACTTC; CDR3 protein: CASSLRRGLVAGAYEQYF
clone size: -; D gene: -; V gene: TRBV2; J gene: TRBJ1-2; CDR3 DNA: TGTGCCAGCAGTGCTTTAGCAGCCACCTATGGCTACACCTTC; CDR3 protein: CASSALAATYGYTF
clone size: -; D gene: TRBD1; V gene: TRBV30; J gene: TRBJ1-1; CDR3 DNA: TGTGCCGGGGGCTACAGGGGAACCACTGAAGCTTTCTTT; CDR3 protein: CAGGYRGTTEAFF
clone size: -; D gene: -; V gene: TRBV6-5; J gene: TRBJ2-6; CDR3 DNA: TGTGCCAGCAGGACTCCCTCTGGGGCCAACGTCCTGACTTTC; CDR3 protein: CASRTPSGANVLTF
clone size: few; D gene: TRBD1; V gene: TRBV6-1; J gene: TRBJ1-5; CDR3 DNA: TGTGCCAGCAGCGAACGGGACAGGCAGCCCCAGCATTTT; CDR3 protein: CASSERDRQPQHF